This paragraph reports one T cell receptor (beta chain). The protocol was immunoSEQ multiplex PCR, while the TCRdb copy is restricted to in-frame clones and leaves out a portion. The repertoire has 450,000 to 500,000 clones, about 84% of them found once; the top ten carry roughly 13%. This entry is derived from a study of shared clonotypes between healthy human individuals. From germline, CDR1 is LNHDA and CDR2 SQIVND (reference sequence). CDR3 length equals 15 residues. V lost 6 bases, J lost 6 bases, and 11 bases stayed unmatched. About 83 million PBMCs served as the genomic DNA source for unsorted samples.

The V gene is TRBV19, the J gene TRBJ1-3, with 7 bases matching TRBD1. The clonotype originates from a woman aged 40 to 50 in good health. Some clones in this sample may be carry-over from other donors' samples. The sequencing input was PBMCs. DNA of the CDR3: TGTGCCAGTAGAACGGACAGGTCTCTGGAAAACACCATATATTTT. Its protein product is CASRTDRSLENTIYF.